One sample yielded the 2 T cell receptor beta chains listed below, sequenced in a study of T cell responses to AZD1222 COVID-19 vaccine. TCRdb keeps only in-frame clones here, not all; method: immunoSEQ multiplex PCR. Of roughly 76,000 clones in the sample, 80% to 90% were seen once. The specimen comprised peripheral blood, sampled on day 0 of AZD1222 vaccination. These receptors were obtained from an adult in good health.

CDR3 sequence reads: CASSLMGQGVLEQYF. As DNA, the CDR3 is TGTGCCAGCAGCTTAATGGGACAGGGGGTACTCGAGCAGTACTTC. This chain joins TRBV7-2 and TRBJ2-7; 11 nucleotides line up with TRBD1. Germline CDR1 is SGHTA and CDR2 is FQGNSA. The CDR3 has 15 amino acids. J was trimmed by 6 bases and V by 2 bases; bases with no gene match: 6.

J is TRBJ1-5 and V is TRBV6-5; D might be TRBD1 (5 bases). The germline gives CDR1 MNHEY, CDR2 SVGAGI. The CDR3 contains 11 residues. V lost 5 bases and J 9 bases, leaving 8 bases between the germline ends. The CDR3: CASSQGGPQHF. In nucleotides, the CDR3 is TGTGCCAGCAGTCAGGGTGGGCCCCAGCATTTT.